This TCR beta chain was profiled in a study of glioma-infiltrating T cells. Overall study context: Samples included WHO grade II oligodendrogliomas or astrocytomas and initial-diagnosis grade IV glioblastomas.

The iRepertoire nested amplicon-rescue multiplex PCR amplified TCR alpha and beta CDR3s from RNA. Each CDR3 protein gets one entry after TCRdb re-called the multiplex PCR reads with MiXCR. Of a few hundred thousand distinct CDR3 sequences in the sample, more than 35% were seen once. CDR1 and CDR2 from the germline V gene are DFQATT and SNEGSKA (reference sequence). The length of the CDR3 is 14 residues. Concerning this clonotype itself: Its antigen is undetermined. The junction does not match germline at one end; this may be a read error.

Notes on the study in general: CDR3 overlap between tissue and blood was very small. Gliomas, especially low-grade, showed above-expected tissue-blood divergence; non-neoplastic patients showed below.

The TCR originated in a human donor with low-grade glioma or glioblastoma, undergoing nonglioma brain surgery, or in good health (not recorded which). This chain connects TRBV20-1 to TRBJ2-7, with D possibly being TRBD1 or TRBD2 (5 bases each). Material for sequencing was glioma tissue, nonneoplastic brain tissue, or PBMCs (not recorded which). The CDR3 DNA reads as TGCAGTGCTAGAGATGGGGGAAGGGGCTACGAGAAGTACTTC. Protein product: CSARDGGRGYEKYF.